This T cell receptor (beta chain) was recovered during a study of blood T cell repertoires in COVID-19. Only in-frame clones appear in the TCRdb table, and some are missing; sequencing was by immunoSEQ multiplex PCR. The sample has 150,000 to 200,000 clones; approximately 85% are singletons. Specimen: peripheral blood. The receptor was derived from a human donor with active or convalescent COVID-19. The donor label of this sample is uncertain.

CDR3 sequence reads: CASSMDRGETQYF. CDR3 in DNA: TGTGCCAGTAGTATGGACAGGGGTGAGACCCAGTACTTC. The rearrangement uses TRBV19 and TRBJ2-5; 9 nucleotides match TRBD1. Germline V lookup: CDR1 LNHDA, CDR2 SQIVND (reference sequence). Unmatched junction bases numbered 1, after V lost 3 bases and J lost 5 bases. The length of the CDR3 is 13 residues. Filled out from reference TRBV19 and TRBJ2-5, the complete variable domain reads DGGITQSPKYLFRKEGQNVTLSCEQNLNHDAMYWYRQDPGQGLRLIYYSQIVNDFQKGDIAEGYSVSREKKESFPLTVTSAQKNPTAFYLCASSMDRGETQYFGPGTRLLVL.